The next 3 T cell receptor beta chains were all read from a single sample in a study of shared clonotypes between healthy human individuals. Positively selected for CCR7, the CD45RO-negative cells used as naive CD8 cells excluded terminally differentiated effector memory CD45RA+ cells. Assay: immunoSEQ multiplex PCR; the TCRdb copy retains only in-frame clones and omits some. The profile shows about 2,200,000 clones, 90% to 95% of them singletons. Sequencing was performed on naive CD8+ T cells from PBMCs. All receptors come from a man aged 18 to 30 in good health. Some clones in this sample may be carry-over from other donors' samples.

This CDR3 is CASSELEKVVGNTEAFF. The CDR3 nucleotides are TGTGCCAGCAGTGAATTAGAGAAAGTGGTAGGGAACACTGAAGCTTTCTTT. The J gene is TRBJ1-1, the V gene TRBV25-1, with D hard to call. Germline assignment: CDR1 MGHDK and CDR2 SYGVNS. The CDR3 covers 17 residues. Trimming took off 1 base at V and 1 base at J, with 16 bases between the two ends.

The gene calls are TRBV4-2 and TRBJ2-2, with a weak D call TRBD2 (6 bases). Germline-derived CDR1 and CDR2 are LGHNA and YNFKEQ. CDR3 length: 14 residues. The V gene lost 8 bases and the J gene lost 2 bases, with 12 bases spanning the gap. The CDR3 region is CASGGTPNTGELFF. CDR3 bases: TGTGCCAGCGGTGGGACTCCCAACACCGGGGAGCTGTTTTTT.

V usage is TRBV2 and J usage is TRBJ2-7; the match to TRBD1 covers 10 bases. The germline gives CDR1 SNHLY, CDR2 FYNNEI. Unmatched junction bases numbered 7, after V lost 8 bases and J lost 3 bases. CDR3 size: 14 residues. Here the CDR3 DNA reads TGTGCCAGCCTAGACAGGGGGCCAAGCTACGAGCAGTACTTC. Its protein is CASLDRGPSYEQYF.